This paragraph covers one T cell receptor (beta chain) sequence. This sample stems from a study of T-cell reconstitution after alpha-beta-depleted transplantation in children. The CDR3 contains 14 residues. The germline V gene encodes CDR1 SGHRS and CDR2 YFSETQ. The germline V and J ends were trimmed by 4 bases and 4 bases, with 12 bases remaining between them. Unique molecular identifiers tagged the TCRbeta library. TCRdb redid the calling of the PCR reads with MiXCR, one entry per CDR3 protein. The sample contains around 400,000 distinct CDR3 sequences, roughly 22% of which appear only once. The sequence derives from a human donor who donated a stem cell graft to a child with acute myeloid leukemia. This chain joins TRBV5-1 and TRBJ2-1; D is perhaps TRBD1 or TRBD2 (5 bases each). Sequencing used PBMCs from the stem cell graft donor, obtained from the stem cell graft. The chain's CDR3 is CASSRDEEYNEQFF. CDR3 in DNA: TGCGCCAGCAGCAGGGACGAGGAGTACAATGAGCAGTTCTTC.